This T cell receptor (beta chain) was identified in a study of T cell repertoires in cytomegalovirus infection. Study findings and constraints: The cumulative frequency of public TCR beta families distinguished individuals who carried CMV together with the relevant HLA.

About this clonotype itself: What it binds is unknown.

Germline CDR1 SGHRS, CDR2 YFSETQ. This CDR3 is 14 amino acids long. V shed 0 bases and J shed 8 bases, with 9 bases lying between them. TCRdb re-derived calls from the reads in MiXCR, one entry per CDR3 protein. The repertoire has about 900,000 distinct CDR3 sequences, under 40% of them found once; the top ten carry 13%. The gene calls are TRBV5-1 and TRBJ1-6; tentatively, D is TRBD1 (6 bases). The sample in question was cultured CD8+ T cells from PBMCs, obtained from culture after CMV antigen stimulation. The receptor comes from a human donor in good health (CMV status not recorded). Some clones in this sample may be carry-over from other donors' samples. CDR3 nucleotides: TGCGCCAGCAGCTTGGTTGGGGGCGATTCACCCCTCCACTTT. It specifies CASSLVGGDSPLHF.